This TCR beta chain was captured by sequencing in a study of monozygotic twins with inflammatory bowel disease. Overall study findings and caveats: Twins with IBD were found to have lower TCRbeta diversity (inverse Simpson) than healthy co-twins.

Making each TCR library took approximately 3,700 ng of total RNA. Every sample had its cDNA made across eight separate reactions. Via template switching, UMIs carrying a 6-nucleotide sample barcode were introduced. TCRdb re-called the 5' RACE reads; every CDR3 protein appears as one record, without DNA. This sample's clone table lists roughly 150,000 distinct CDR3 sequences. The CDR3 spans 13 residues. Germline CDR1 MNHNS, CDR2 SASEGT. About this clonotype: The target antigen is unknown.

The sequence was collected from a human donor with ulcerative colitis or Crohn's disease, or a healthy co-twin of an affected twin (not recorded which). Sequences were obtained from blood. The chain combines TRBV6-1 with TRBJ1-5. The CDR3: CASSEGLVQPQHF.